Sequencing of this T cell receptor (beta chain) was carried out in a study of T cell responses to AZD1222 COVID-19 vaccine. Study-level findings and limits: Reports say nearly half of spike-specific TCRs go after unmutated variant regions. Mapped onto spike, vaccine-associated CD4 TCRs spanned it and were dominant at 160-218 and 743-854. Donor demographics were predominantly white British with a female majority; clonal diversity may be underestimated.

Details on this clone: Its antigen is unknown.

The CDR3 contains 14 residues. The germline gives CDR1 MNHEY, CDR2 SVGEGT. V was cut by 2 bases and J by 1 base, with 6 bases left in between. The study pooled second doses at about 4 or about 12 weeks. Repertoires were generated with immunoSEQ multiplex PCR, while TCRdb's copy carries only in-frame clones and drops some. The repertoire has 95,000 to 110,000 clones, roughly 87% of them found once; the top ten carry around 4.7%. This sequence joins TRBV6-2 or TRBV6-3 and TRBJ1-5; D remains ambiguous. Sequencing was performed on peripheral blood, taken 28 days after the second AZD1222 dose. The clonotype comes from an adult who received the AZD1222 COVID-19 vaccine. The CDR3 sequence: CASSYRLSNQPQHF. The CDR3 DNA reads TGTGCCAGCAGTTACCGGCTGAGCAATCAGCCCCAGCATTTT.